The 12 T cell receptor beta chains below all came from one sample that was sequenced in a study of T cells in Graves' hyperthyroidism and ophthalmopathy. The CDR3 regions of TCR beta were amplified from RNA transcripts. Researchers ran a first-round RT-PCR on the TCR CDR3 using the HTBI primer set. TCRdb itself ran the multiplex PCR reads through MiXCR, one entry per CDR3 protein. The profile covers over 250,000 distinct CDR3 sequences, with approximately 13% appearing a single time and approximately 35% taken by the ten largest. Material for sequencing was blood. These TCRs come from a woman in her 40s with Graves' ophthalmopathy.

In its sample, this clonotype was seen many times. CDR3 in amino acids: CASSHHLRGHSYEQYF. The CDR3 nucleotides are TGTGCCAGTAGTCACCACTTGCGGGGGCACTCCTACGAGCAGTACTTC. V is TRBV19 and J is TRBJ2-7; possible D gene TRBD2, 7 bases. The CDR3 covers 16 residues. Trimming stripped 5 bases from V and 0 bases from J, with 17 bases between. Germline values: CDR1 LNHDA, CDR2 SQIVND (reference sequence). The variable domain in full, completed from reference TRBV19 and TRBJ2-7, reads DGGITQSPKYLFRKEGQNVTLSCEQNLNHDAMYWYRQDPGQGLRLIYYSQIVNDFQKGDIAEGYSVSREKKESFPLTVTSAQKNPTAFYLCASSHHLRGHSYEQYFGPGTRLTVT.

A few counts support this clonotype. This could be a read error, since a much larger clone is one nucleotide away. The rearrangement uses TRBV11-2 and TRBJ1-1; possibly TRBD1 for D (6 bases). The germline CDR1 and CDR2 sequences are SGHAT and FQNNGV. The V gene lost 7 bases and the J gene lost 1 base, with 10 bases spanning the gap. This CDR3 comprises 13 residues. DNA for the CDR3: TGTGCCAGCAAACAGGGTTGGAACACTGAAGCTTTCTTT. Amino acid sequence: CASKQGWNTEAFF.

As concerns this clonotype: Possible read error: a much larger clone is one base away. The V and J genes are TRBV7-2 and TRBJ2-7; 10 bases match TRBD2. V was pared by 1 base and J by 4 bases, with 4 bases of the junction left unmatched. The CDR3 loop spans 15 amino acids. Germline CDR1 SGHTA, CDR2 FQGNSA. The CDR3 coding sequence is TGTGCCAGCAGCTTAGTGGGACTAGCGCATTACGAGCAGTACTTC. Its protein is CASSLVGLAHYEQYF. Combining the CDR3 with reference TRBV7-2 and TRBJ2-7 gives the whole variable domain GAGVSQSPSNKVTEKGKDVELRCDPISGHTALYWYRQSLGQGLEFLIYFQGNSAPDKSGLPSDRFSAERTGGSVSTLTIQRTQQEDSAVYLCASSLVGLAHYEQYFGPGTRLTVT.

The J gene is TRBJ1-2, the V gene TRBV5-1; D is ambiguous. The V end was cut by 0 bases, the J end by 6 bases, with 12 bases between. Germline V gene data show CDR1 as SGHRS and CDR2 as YFSETQ. CDR3 size: 14 residues. The CDR3 DNA sequence: TGCGCCAGCAGCTTGGACTGCCCGCGGAATGGCTACACCTTC. It specifies CASSLDCPRNGYTF.

This clonotype has a handful of counts. This sequence joins TRBV19 and TRBJ1-2; TRBD1 might be the D (5 bases). Germline CDR1 and CDR2: LNHDA and SQIVND (reference sequence). The CDR3 is 15 amino acids. V was cut by 5 bases and J by 1 base, with 14 bases left in between. Here the CDR3 reads CASSPYGGINYGYTF. For the CDR3, the DNA is TGTGCCAGTAGTCCCTACGGGGGGATTAACTATGGCTACACCTTC.

The CDR3 sequence: CASSIQFLNEQFF. The CDR3 DNA reads TGTGCCAGTAGTATACAGTTTCTCAATGAGCAGTTCTTC. The V and J genes are TRBV19 and TRBJ2-1; D not resolved. The germline V and J ends were trimmed by 2 bases and 6 bases, with 8 bases remaining between them. The CDR3 length is 13 residues. Germline V CDR1 and CDR2: LNHDA, SQIVND (reference sequence). The full variable domain, rest sourced from reference TRBV19 and TRBJ2-1, is DGGITQSPKYLFRKEGQNVTLSCEQNLNHDAMYWYRQDPGQGLRLIYYSQIVNDFQKGDIAEGYSVSREKKESFPLTVTSAQKNPTAFYLCASSIQFLNEQFFGPGTRLTVL.

This chain links TRBV5-4 with TRBJ1-3, with D perhaps matching TRBD1 (5 bases). Trimming stripped 3 bases from V and 9 bases from J, with 13 bases between. The CDR3 is 13 residues long. Germline V gene sequence: CDR1 SGHNT, CDR2 YYREEE (reference sequence). The CDR3 protein is CASSSTVRGTIYF. DNA for the CDR3: TGTGCCAGCAGCTCGACAGTTCGGGGCACCATATATTTT.

This clonotype has only one observation. The genes are TRBV7-2 and TRBJ1-2; the match to TRBD1 covers 7 bases. With 1 base clipped from V and 3 bases from J, the junction kept 8 bases outside the gene matches. This CDR3 region has 16 residues. Germline V lookup: CDR1 SGHTA, CDR2 FQGNSA. The CDR3 here is CASSLGVAGGYYGYTF. CDR3 coding DNA: TGTGCCAGCAGCTTAGGGGTGGCAGGGGGTTACTATGGCTACACCTTC.

This clonotype was detected many times. The rearrangement joins TRBV27 to TRBJ1-6; D is unresolved. Trimming took 5 bases from V and 10 from J, leaving 12 bases between them. The CDR3 totals 13 residues. Germline assignment: CDR1 MNHEY and CDR2 SMNVEV (reference sequence). The CDR3 loop is CASSLTPLSPLHF. The CDR3 DNA is TGTGCCAGCAGTCTGACACCATTGTCACCCCTCCACTTT.

This clonotype was picked up many times. The chain recombines TRBV6-6 with TRBJ2-1, with 12 bases fitting TRBD2. The CDR3 contains 17 residues. Looked up from germline, CDR1 is MNHNY and CDR2 is SVGAGI (reference sequence). Unmatched junction bases numbered 4, after V lost 0 bases and J lost 4 bases. The CDR3 nucleotides read TGTGCCAGCAGTTACTCCGGACTAGCGGGACCATACAATGAGCAGTTCTTC. Its protein is CASSYSGLAGPYNEQFF.

The chain has TRBV29-1 and TRBJ2-1; 10 bases are shared with TRBD2. The V gene end was trimmed by 7 bases and the J gene end by 0 bases; junction bases not matched to a gene: 9. Per germline, CDR1 SQVTM and CDR2 ANQGSEA. The CDR3 is 16 amino acids. The CDR3 sequence is CSGHTSGIPSYNEQFF. In DNA, the CDR3 is TGCAGCGGACACACTAGCGGGATCCCCTCCTACAATGAGCAGTTCTTC.

The sample holds a few counts of this clonotype. The chain recombines TRBV19 with TRBJ2-1; the D gene could be TRBD1 or TRBD2 (7 bases each). Germline V gene sequence: CDR1 LNHDA, CDR2 SQIVND (reference sequence). The CDR3 runs 14 residues. Trimming shortened V by 6 bases and J by 8 bases, and 17 bases separated the two germline ends. The chain's CDR3 is CASRTAGGGDEQFF. In DNA, the CDR3 is TGTGCCAGTAGAACGGCAGGGGGGGGCGATGAGCAGTTCTTC.